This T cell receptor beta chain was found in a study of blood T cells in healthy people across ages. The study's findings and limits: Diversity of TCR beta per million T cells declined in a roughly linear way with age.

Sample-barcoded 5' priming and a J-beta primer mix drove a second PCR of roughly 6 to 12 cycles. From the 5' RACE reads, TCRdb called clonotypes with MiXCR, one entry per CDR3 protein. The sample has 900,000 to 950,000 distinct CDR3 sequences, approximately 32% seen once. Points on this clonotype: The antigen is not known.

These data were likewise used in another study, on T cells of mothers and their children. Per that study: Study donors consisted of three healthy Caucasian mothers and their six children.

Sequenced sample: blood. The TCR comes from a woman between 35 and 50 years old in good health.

This CDR3 reads CASNQGVSHEQYF. CDR3 coding DNA: TGTGCCAGCAATCAGGGGGTTTCCCACGAGCAGTACTTC. V is TRBV12-3 or TRBV12-4 and J is TRBJ2-7; 7 bases align to TRBD1. This CDR3 is 13 amino acids long. The trim removed 7 bases at V and 5 bases at J, leaving 8 bases unmatched.